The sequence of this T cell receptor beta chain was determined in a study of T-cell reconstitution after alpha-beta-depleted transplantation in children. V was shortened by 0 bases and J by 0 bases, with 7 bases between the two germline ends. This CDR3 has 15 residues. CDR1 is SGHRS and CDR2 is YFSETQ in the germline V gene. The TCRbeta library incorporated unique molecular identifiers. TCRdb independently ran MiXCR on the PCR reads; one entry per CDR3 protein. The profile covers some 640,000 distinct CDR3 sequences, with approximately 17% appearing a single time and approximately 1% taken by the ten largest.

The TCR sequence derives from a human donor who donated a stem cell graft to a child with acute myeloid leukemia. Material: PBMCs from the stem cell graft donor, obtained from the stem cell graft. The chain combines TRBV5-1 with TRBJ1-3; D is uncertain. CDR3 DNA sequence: TGCGCCAGCAGCTTGGAACGGCACTCTGGAAACACCATATATTTT. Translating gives CASSLERHSGNTIYF.